This paragraph covers one T cell receptor beta chain sequence. No antigen is known for it. The source of the sample is a study of CD8 T cells in Susac syndrome. Reverse transcription of about 0.5 to 1 ug RNA was carried out with random hexamers. Each CDR3 protein is one row after TCRdb ran MiXCR on the immunoSEQ multiplex PCR reads. The sample has 100,000 to 150,000 distinct CDR3 sequences; more than 90% are singletons. J gave up 7 bases and V 1 base, and 6 bases lay outside the gene matches. The CDR3 is made up of 15 amino acids. The germline gives CDR1 GTSNPN, CDR2 SVGIG (reference sequence). Study conclusions and caveats: Clonal CD8+ expansion in Susac was highest in TEMRA cells and active patients. The number of Susac-specific public clones found was roughly 15 in total CD8+ repertoires and a few in CD8+ TEMRA repertoires.

The chain uses TRBV30 and TRBJ2-2; TRBD2 aligns across 10 bases. The clonotype was recovered from a human donor with Susac syndrome. Input material: CD8+ T cells from PBMCs. The CDR3 region is CAWSALAGDVGELFF. The CDR3 DNA sequence: TGTGCCTGGAGTGCGCTAGCGGGAGACGTCGGGGAGCTGTTTTTT.